Described below is a single T cell receptor beta chain sequence and its context. The CDR3 runs to 16 residues. In germline, CDR1 is LNHNV, CDR2 YYDKDF (reference sequence). The ends were cut back, 5 bases at V and 3 bases at J, with 20 bases in the middle. This sample was taken from a study of blood T cell repertoires in COVID-19. Study details: Samples taken during acute and convalescent COVID-19 were collected in the United States, Italy and Spain. The analysed material was cDNA or gDNA that came from T cells, B-cell-depleted T cells, or PBMCs.

Methods used by the authors: Amplified reference gene primers provided the basis for estimating nucleated cell counts. Clones were sequenced by immunoSEQ multiplex PCR, and TCRdb holds only the in-frame ones, with some missing. The DNA gave D and trimming, while V, J and clone size come from that table. The sample contains 65,000 to 90,000 clones, roughly 84% of which appear only once. The sequenced sample consisted of peripheral blood. This chain joins TRBV15 and TRBJ2-7; D is perhaps TRBD1 (6 bases). This sequence originates from a woman under 30 with acute or convalescent COVID-19. The CDR3 sequence is CATSPRAGQLGYEQYF. In DNA form, the CDR3 reads TGTGCCACCAGCCCTAGGGCAGGACAGCTGGGCTACGAGCAGTACTTC.